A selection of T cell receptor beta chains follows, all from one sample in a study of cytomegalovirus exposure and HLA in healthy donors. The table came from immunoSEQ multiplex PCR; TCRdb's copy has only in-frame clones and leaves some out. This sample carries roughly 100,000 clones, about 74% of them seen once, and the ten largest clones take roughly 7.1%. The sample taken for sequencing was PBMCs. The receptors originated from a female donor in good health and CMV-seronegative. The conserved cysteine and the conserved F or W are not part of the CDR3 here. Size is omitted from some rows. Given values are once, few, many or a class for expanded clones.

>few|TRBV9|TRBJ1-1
ASSVVTGDEAF
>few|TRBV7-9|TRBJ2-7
SSSSDSWTATRLYEQY
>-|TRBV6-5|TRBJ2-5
ASRRRPQETQY
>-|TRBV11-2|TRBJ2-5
ASSLALGGGGKTQY
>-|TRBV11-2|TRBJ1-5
ASSGAGGQPQH
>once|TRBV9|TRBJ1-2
ASSVQGLNYGYT
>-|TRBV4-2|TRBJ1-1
ASSPRGGDTEAF
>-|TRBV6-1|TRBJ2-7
ASSGRVPLYYEQY
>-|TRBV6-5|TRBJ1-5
ASRRTGGNQPQH
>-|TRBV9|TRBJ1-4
ASSAGYNEKLF
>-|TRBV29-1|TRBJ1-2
SVEIEVGLGYT
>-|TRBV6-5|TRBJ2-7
ASSRQGSYEQY
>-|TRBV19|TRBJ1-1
ASSTSRVNTEAF
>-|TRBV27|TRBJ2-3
ASSPGWGGGTDTQY
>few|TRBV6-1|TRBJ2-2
ASSPSGETGELF
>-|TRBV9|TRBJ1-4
ASSSGTGLATNEKLF
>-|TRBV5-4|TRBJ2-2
ASSLGSSGTGELF
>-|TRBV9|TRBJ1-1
ASSVVPDPNTEAF
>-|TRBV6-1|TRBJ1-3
ASSGWGLTSGNTIY
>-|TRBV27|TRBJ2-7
ASRRAGTSGSPAYEQY
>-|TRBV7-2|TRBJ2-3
ASSLAGDRVDTQY
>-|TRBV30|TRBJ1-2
AWGQGRGYGYT
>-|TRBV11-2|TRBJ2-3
ASSLGLGDTQY
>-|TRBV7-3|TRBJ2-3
ASSSSTDTQY
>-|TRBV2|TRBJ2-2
ASTTENTGELF
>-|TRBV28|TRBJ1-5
ASSSGAHQPQH
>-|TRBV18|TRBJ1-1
ASSPTGGVMNTEAF
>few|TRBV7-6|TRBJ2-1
ASSSLGGVPYNEQF
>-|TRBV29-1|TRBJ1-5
SVTDRGNQPQH
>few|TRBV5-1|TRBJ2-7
ASRREVASYEQY
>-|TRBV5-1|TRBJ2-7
ASSLELAGSSYEQY
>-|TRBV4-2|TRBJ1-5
ASSQDEGQPQH
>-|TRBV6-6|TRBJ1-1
ASSFLSTEAF
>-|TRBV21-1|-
ASSKDRVYEQY
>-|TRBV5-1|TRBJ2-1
ASSPTTGNSYNEQF
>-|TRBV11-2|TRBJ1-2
ASSPGGGNYGYT
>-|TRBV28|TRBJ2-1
ASSSPGLARGVGGQF